This TCR beta chain was documented in a study of spatial heterogeneity in lung cancer. General study results and limits: The appearance of ubiquitous expanded tumor TCRs in blood was greater at resection than follow-up.

In its sample, this clonotype was seen a few times. What it binds is unknown. Time point specified: blood at routine non-recurrence follow-up after resection. Extraction of whole RNA from tumor, nontumor lung or frozen PBMC preceded unsorted sequencing. TCRdb analysed the 5' RACE reads with MiXCR anew, one entry per CDR3 protein. The table shows more than 40,000 distinct CDR3 sequences, with about 22% occurring only once. Trimming stripped 3 bases from V and 0 bases from J, with 8 bases between. Per the germline V gene, CDR1 is SQVTM and CDR2 is ANQGSEA. The CDR3 runs 13 residues. The material was PBMCs, obtained at follow-up. The chain has TRBV29-1 and TRBJ1-1, with D unclear. This clonotype was sampled from a female donor with early-stage non-small cell lung cancer. CDR3: CSVDGRMNTEAFF. The CDR3, as DNA: TGCAGCGTTGACGGGCGAATGAACACTGAAGCTTTCTTT.